Listed below are T cell receptor beta chains from one sample, sequenced in a study of beta chain features in type 1 diabetes. Clones were read by immunoSEQ multiplex PCR, and TCRdb kept only the in-frame ones, dropping some. The data show more than 8,500 clones, 75% to 85% seen once. Specimen: Tregs from blood. These receptors came from a woman younger than 30 in good health. The CDR3 runs from the conserved cysteine through the conserved F or W. D genes are given only for firm matches.

j_call: TRBJ2-3; d_call: TRBD2; v_call: TRBV7-9; cdr3_nt: TGTGCCAGCAGCTTAGGACTAGCCTTCACAGATACGCAGTATTTT; cdr3_aa: CASSLGLAFTDTQYF
j_call: TRBJ1-3; d_call: TRBD1; v_call: TRBV5-1; cdr3_nt: TGCGCCAGCAGCCGCGGACAGGACTCCTCTGGAAACACCATATATTTT; cdr3_aa: CASSRGQDSSGNTIYF
j_call: TRBJ2-7; d_call: .; v_call: TRBV4-1; cdr3_nt: TGCGCCAGCAGCCAAGAGATACCCAGTTCCTACGAGCAGTACTTC; cdr3_aa: CASSQEIPSSYEQYF
j_call: TRBJ1-2; d_call: TRBD1; v_call: TRBV6-6; cdr3_nt: TGTGCCAACAGCGGGGACAGGGGGCCTCTCTTTCGTGGCTACACCTTC; cdr3_aa: CANSGDRGPLFRGYTF
j_call: TRBJ2-7; d_call: .; v_call: TRBV2; cdr3_nt: TGTGCCAGCAGTAGCGGTCCCTACGAGCAGTACTTC; cdr3_aa: CASSSGPYEQYF
j_call: TRBJ1-1; d_call: .; v_call: TRBV19; cdr3_nt: TGTGCCAGTAGTCCCTATGGGGCCGGCGGGAACACTGAAGCTTTCTTT; cdr3_aa: CASSPYGAGGNTEAFF
j_call: TRBJ1-5; d_call: .; v_call: TRBV19; cdr3_nt: TGTGCCAGTAGCCTCCTACCAGGGTCGCTAATGGGCAATCAGCCCCAGCATTTT; cdr3_aa: CASSLLPGSLMGNQPQHF
j_call: TRBJ2-7; d_call: TRBD2; v_call: TRBV7-9; cdr3_nt: TGTGCCAGCAGCCCACTCTGGGGGGGAGAAAATTACTACGAGCAGTACTTC; cdr3_aa: CASSPLWGGENYYEQYF
j_call: TRBJ1-2; d_call: .; v_call: TRBV6-5; cdr3_nt: TGTGCCAGCAGTACAGGGTCTAACTATGGCTACACCTTC; cdr3_aa: CASSTGSNYGYTF
j_call: TRBJ1-2; d_call: TRBD1; v_call: TRBV29-1; cdr3_nt: TGCAGCGACACTCTAACAGGGGACTATGGCTACACCTTC; cdr3_aa: CSDTLTGDYGYTF
j_call: TRBJ1-2; d_call: TRBD1; v_call: TRBV5-1; cdr3_nt: TGCGCCAGCAGCTTTTTTGGACAGGGATCTGGCTACACCTTC; cdr3_aa: CASSFFGQGSGYTF
j_call: TRBJ1-5; d_call: .; v_call: TRBV7-8; cdr3_nt: TGTGCCTTGGGGGCCCGCAATCAGCCCCAGCATTTT; cdr3_aa: CALGARNQPQHF
j_call: TRBJ2-3; d_call: TRBD1; v_call: TRBV2; cdr3_nt: TGTGCCAGCAGCAAGACAGGGATCACAGATACGCAGTATTTT; cdr3_aa: CASSKTGITDTQYF
j_call: TRBJ2-7; d_call: .; v_call: TRBV7-2; cdr3_nt: TGTGCCAGCAGCTTAGTTGGGGGCGGGGGAGTCTACGAGCAGTACTTC; cdr3_aa: CASSLVGGGGVYEQYF
j_call: TRBJ2-1; d_call: .; v_call: TRBV16; cdr3_nt: TGTGCCAGCAGCCCGACTCGCTACAATGAGCAGTTCTTC; cdr3_aa: CASSPTRYNEQFF
j_call: TRBJ1-5; d_call: .; v_call: TRBV5-6; cdr3_nt: TGTGCCAGCAGCTTGTGGGGGGGCGCCGTCAATCAGCCCCAGCATTTT; cdr3_aa: CASSLWGGAVNQPQHF
j_call: TRBJ1-4; d_call: TRBD1; v_call: TRBV7-2; cdr3_nt: TGTGCCAGCAGCCGACAGGGTTCAGTAAAAAAACTGTTTTTT; cdr3_aa: CASSRQGSVKKLFF
j_call: TRBJ2-1; d_call: .; v_call: TRBV11-2; cdr3_nt: TGTGCCAGCAGCCCCATGTCTGAGCAGTTCTTC; cdr3_aa: CASSPMSEQFF